This paragraph covers one T cell receptor beta chain sequence. Its antigen is unknown. From the reads, TCRdb called clonotypes with MiXCR, one entry per CDR3 protein. The sample consists of about 160,000 distinct CDR3 sequences, less than 25% of them appearing once. The data belong to a study of T cell repertoires in cytomegalovirus infection. Study details: Both recently identified HLA-C-restricted and well-studied HLA-B-restricted CMV epitopes were used in the study.

There are 14 residues in the CDR3. The junction had 1 base not matched to a gene; V was cut back by 1 base and J by 5 bases. The germline V gene encodes CDR1 SGHKS and CDR2 YYEKEE (reference sequence). This rearrangement joins TRBV5-5 to TRBJ2-1; TRBD2 agrees at 9 bases. The starting material was CD8+ T cells from cultured PBMCs, obtained from culture after CMV antigen stimulation. The sequence was collected from a human donor in good health (CMV status not recorded). Some clones in this sample may be carry-over from other donors' samples. CDR3 amino acids: CASSLPSGNNEQFF. In DNA, the CDR3 is TGTGCCAGCAGCTTGCCTAGCGGGAACAATGAGCAGTTCTTC.